These 26 T cell receptor beta chains were all obtained from the same sample, sequenced in a study of shared clonotypes between healthy human individuals. Naivety among CD8 cells was defined by CD45RO negativity and positive CCR7 selection, thereby excluding terminally differentiated effector memory CD45RA+ cells. Sequencing was performed with immunoSEQ multiplex PCR; in TCRdb, only in-frame clones are kept and a portion is missing. The profile covers approximately 1.9 million clones, with around 95% appearing a single time and more than 1.5% taken by the ten largest. The sequenced material came from naive CD8+ T cells from PBMCs. These receptors all stem from a man between 18 and 35 years old in good health. Some clones in this sample may be carry-over from other donors' samples.

The chain links TRBV30 to TRBJ2-4, with 9 positions matching TRBD1. The CDR3 has 16 amino acids. Germline CDR1 GTSNPN, CDR2 SVGIG (reference sequence). The junction had 6 bases not matched to a gene; V was cut back by 2 bases and J by 1 base. As DNA, the CDR3 is TGTGCCTGGAGTCATAATGACAGGGGGGCCAAAAACATTCAGTACTTC. Its translation is CAWSHNDRGAKNIQYF.

The CDR3 reads CSDWDRGRYGYTF. The CDR3 nucleotides are TGCAGCGATTGGGACAGGGGAAGGTATGGCTACACCTTC. V gene TRBV29-1 combines with J gene TRBJ1-2; TRBD1 aligns across 10 bases. Germline-derived CDR1 and CDR2 are SQVTM and ANQGSEA. Germline trimming cut 7 bases from V and 5 bases from J; bases unmatched to any gene: 7. This CDR3 has 13 amino acids.

The genes are TRBV28 and TRBJ2-7; D is undetermined. In germline, CDR1 is MDHEN, CDR2 SYDVKM. Trimming took off 6 bases at V and 3 bases at J, with 15 bases between the two ends. The CDR3 has 14 amino acids. The CDR3 DNA is TGTGCCAGCAGGCTTCCCTCTAACGACTACGAGCAGTACTTC. Translated, it gives CASRLPSNDYEQYF.

This clone was detected only once. V is TRBV7-8 and J is TRBJ2-3, with D possibly TRBD2 on 6 matching bases. The germline V gene encodes CDR1 SGHVS and CDR2 FQNEAQ. The CDR3 is 14 amino acids. The V end was cut by 5 bases, the J end by 5 bases, with 14 bases between. The CDR3, as DNA: TGTGCCAGCAGCCTGGGACTGACTAGAGATACGCAGTATTTT. This encodes CASSLGLTRDTQYF.

CDR3 sequence (DNA): TGTGCCAGCAGCTCGCCAACCATCAAACAGGGGAGAAGGAATGAGCAGTTCTTC. It specifies CASSSPTIKQGRRNEQFF. The chain links TRBV5-4 to TRBJ2-1; 7 positions agree with TRBD1. This CDR3 is built from 18 residues. V was clipped by 3 bases and J by 7 bases; unmatched bases: 19. Germline V lookup: CDR1 SGHNT, CDR2 YYREEE (reference sequence).

The V and J genes are TRBV7-9 and TRBJ1-1; the D is unclear. V lost 6 bases and J lost 4, with 9 bases in between. CDR1 is SEHNR, CDR2 FQNEAQ, per germline (reference sequence). This CDR3 is built from 12 residues. The CDR3 DNA follows: TGTGCCAGCAGGTTGGGAATCACTGAAGCTTTCTTT. Translating gives CASRLGITEAFF.

In regard to this clone: Other DNA sequences in this specimen translate into the identical CDR3. The rearrangement uses TRBV9 and TRBJ2-7, with a weak D call TRBD1 (5 bases). Germline CDR1 SGDLS, CDR2 YYNGEE. Trimming took 3 bases from V and 4 from J, leaving 11 bases between them. CDR3 length equals 13 residues. The CDR3: CASSEGLGYEQYF. CDR3 in DNA: TGTGCCAGCAGCGAGGGGTTGGGGTACGAGCAGTACTTC.

This clone was recorded a few times. V gene TRBV7-6 combines with J gene TRBJ1-1; weak D call: TRBD1 (6 bases). Trimming pared 3 bases from V and 4 bases from J, leaving 12 bases between. The length of the CDR3 is 14 residues. Germline V gene data show CDR1 as SGHVS and CDR2 as FNYEAQ. This CDR3 is CASSFNQGSTEAFF. DNA for the CDR3: TGTGCCAGCAGCTTCAATCAGGGGAGCACTGAAGCTTTCTTT.

The V and J genes are TRBV4-1 and TRBJ1-4; 7 bases are shared with TRBD1. The CDR3 sequence is 16 residues long. V lost 0 bases and J lost 4; bases outside the gene matches: 5. Germline-derived CDR1 and CDR2 are MGHRA and YSYEKL. The CDR3 DNA follows: TGCGCCAGCAGCCAAGATCTTGGGGACAGTAATGAAAAACTGTTTTTT. This codes for CASSQDLGDSNEKLFF.

The V and J genes are TRBV11-2 and TRBJ2-7; D may be TRBD1 (6 bases). Between the trimmed V and J ends, which lost 6 bases and 4 bases, there was a span of 10 bases. The CDR3 is 12 residues long. Germline CDR1 SGHAT, CDR2 FQNNGV. CDR3 nucleotides: TGTGCCAGCAGGAATAGGGGGTACGAGCAGTACTTC. It translates to CASRNRGYEQYF.

About this clone itself: At the DNA level, this CDR3 is encoded by other sequences in the same sample as well. CDR3 nucleotide sequence: TGTGCCAGCAGCCCGGGACAGGGATTCTACGAGCAGTACTTC. It is translated as CASSPGQGFYEQYF. The rearrangement uses TRBV28 and TRBJ2-7; 9 positions match TRBD1. Germline V gene data show CDR1 as MDHEN and CDR2 as SYDVKM. CDR3 length: 14 amino acids. With 6 bases clipped from V and 3 bases from J, the junction kept 6 bases outside the gene matches. Full variable domain (missing parts from reference TRBV28 and TRBJ2-7): DVKVTQSSRYLVKRTGEKVFLECVQDMDHENMFWYRQDPGLGLRLIYFSYDVKMKEKGDIPEGYSVSREKKERFSLILESASTNQTSMYLCASSPGQGFYEQYFGPGTRLTVT.

The V call is TRBV27, the J call TRBJ2-2, with no clear D. Between the trimmed V and J ends, which lost 1 base and 6 bases, there was a span of 9 bases. Germline V gives CDR1 MNHEY, CDR2 SMNVEV (reference sequence). The CDR3 is 14 residues long. The CDR3 region has the DNA TGTGCCAGCAGTTTATTCCCTAGAGCCGGGGAGCTGTTTTTT. Its translation: CASSLFPRAGELFF.

This chain connects TRBV28 to TRBJ1-1; D is possibly TRBD1 (6 bases). Trimming shortened V by 5 bases and J by 4 bases, and 11 bases separated the two germline ends. Germline assignment: CDR1 MDHEN and CDR2 SYDVKM. The CDR3 is 13 residues long. The CDR3 DNA sequence: TGTGCCAGCAGTCCCGAGGGGGGCACTGAAGCTTTCTTT. Translation: CASSPEGGTEAFF.

This clone was recorded only once. The chain combines TRBV11-2 with TRBJ1-4; perhaps TRBD1 as D (6 bases). The CDR3 covers 15 residues. Germline CDR1 SGHAT, CDR2 FQNNGV. V was clipped by 4 bases and J by 4 bases, with 13 bases between them. This CDR3 is CASSSAWDINEKLFF. The CDR3 coding sequence is TGTGCCAGCAGCTCCGCATGGGACATTAATGAAAAACTGTTTTTT.

CDR3: CASSLKLVGEQFF. The CDR3 DNA reads TGCGCCAGCAGCTTGAAACTAGTCGGTGAGCAGTTCTTC. The chain has TRBV5-1 and TRBJ2-1, with D tentatively TRBD2 (5 bases). V lost 1 base to trimming and J lost 9 bases, with 11 bases between them. The length of the CDR3 is 13 residues. Germline V gene sequence: CDR1 SGHRS, CDR2 YFSETQ.

This clone was recorded a few times. The V and J genes are TRBV2 and TRBJ1-1, with D perhaps matching TRBD1 (5 bases). The germline V gene encodes CDR1 SNHLY and CDR2 FYNNEI. Trimming took 8 bases from V and 8 from J, leaving 15 bases between them. This CDR3 has 12 residues. The CDR3 here is CASWGQMPEAFF. CDR3 DNA: TGTGCCAGCTGGGGCCAAATGCCGGAAGCTTTCTTT.

Only one count was recorded for this clone. The chain is built from TRBV10-2 and TRBJ2-7; perhaps TRBD2 as D (5 bases). Per germline, CDR1 WSHSY and CDR2 SAAADI. The CDR3 is made up of 13 amino acids. V lost 10 bases and J lost 2, with 15 bases in between. CDR3 sequence: CATNGEIPYEQYF. DNA of the CDR3: TGCGCCACTAACGGGGAGATTCCCTACGAGCAGTACTTC.

Points on this clone: Other nucleotide sequences in the sample specify the same CDR3. J is TRBJ2-7 and V is TRBV27, with a tentative D call TRBD1 (5 bases). Germline V gene data show CDR1 as MNHEY and CDR2 as SMNVEV (reference sequence). The CDR3 has 13 amino acids. V was cut by 3 bases and J by 4 bases, with 10 bases left in between. The CDR3 DNA reads TGTGCCAGCAGTTTCGGACACGGGTACGAGCAGTACTTC. Protein sequence: CASSFGHGYEQYF.

J is TRBJ2-2 and V is TRBV15; perhaps D is TRBD1 or TRBD2 (5 bases each). V dropped 8 bases and J dropped 4 bases, with 11 bases sitting between them. Germline CDR1 and CDR2: LNHNV and YYDKDF (reference sequence). The CDR3 is 13 residues long. CDR3 region: CATEPGPTGELFF. In DNA form, the CDR3 reads TGTGCCACCGAACCGGGACCCACCGGGGAGCTGTTTTTT. Variable domain in full (rest from reference TRBV15 and TRBJ2-2): DAMVIQNPRYQVTQFGKPVTLSCSQTLNHNVMYWYQQKSSQAPKLLFHYYDKDFNNEADTPDNFQSRRPNTSFCFLDIRSPGLGDTAMYLCATEPGPTGELFFGEGSRLTVL.

Here the CDR3 reads CASSLMPGRSSYNEQFF. CDR3 DNA sequence: TGTGCCAGCAGCTTAATGCCCGGGCGTAGCTCCTACAATGAGCAGTTCTTC. The V call is TRBV7-7, the J call TRBJ2-1, with D unresolved. This CDR3 region has 17 residues. The V gene's germline CDR1 is SSHAT and CDR2 FNYEAQ (reference sequence). Trimming shortened V by 2 bases and J by 0 bases, and 14 bases separated the two germline ends.

Notes on this clone: A junction boundary mismatches the germline segment, possibly from a read error. The same CDR3 can be traced to other DNA sequences in this sample. This sequence joins TRBV27 and TRBJ1-1; D unresolved. From germline, CDR1 is MNHEY and CDR2 SMNVEV (reference sequence). The CDR3 covers 13 residues. The CDR3 bases are TGTGCTAGCAGTTTATCCAGGACGACAGAAGCTTTCTTT. The encoded protein is CASSLSRTTEAFF.

J is TRBJ1-1 and V is TRBV28; 7 bases align to TRBD1. The CDR3 has 17 amino acids. V lost 7 bases to trimming and J lost 1 base; unmatched junction nucleotides: 15. Per the germline V gene, CDR1 is MDHEN and CDR2 is SYDVKM. The CDR3 loop is CASIYLTGFGGNTEAFF. DNA of the CDR3: TGTGCCAGCATATATCTGACAGGGTTCGGTGGGAACACTGAAGCTTTCTTT.

V and J are TRBV5-1 and TRBJ2-3; D possibly corresponds to TRBD2 (6 bases). Germline values: CDR1 SGHRS, CDR2 YFSETQ. V lost 0 bases and J lost 6, with 17 bases in between. This CDR3 has 16 residues. The CDR3 nucleotides read TGCGCCAGCAGCTTGGGGGTCCTAGCGCCCGGGGATACGCAGTATTTT. Its translation: CASSLGVLAPGDTQYF.

The CDR3 sequence: CASSQEVHTPPDPYGYTF. CDR3 DNA: TGCGCCAGCAGTCAAGAAGTACATACCCCACCTGACCCTTATGGCTACACCTTC. V is TRBV23-1 and J is TRBJ1-2, with D unclear. TRBV23-1 is given ORF status, its function remaining uncertain. This CDR3 contains 18 residues. V was clipped by 2 bases and J by 5 bases, with 24 bases between them.

For the CDR3, the DNA is TGTGCCAGCAGCTTACACAGGGTCTTAATCGGAGCTTTCTTT. Protein product: CASSLHRVLIGAFF. This rearrangement joins TRBV5-6 to TRBJ1-1, with a weak D call TRBD1 (6 bases). V was clipped by 2 bases and J by 10 bases, with 18 bases between them. Germline CDR1 SGHDT, CDR2 YYEEEE. The length of the CDR3 is 14 residues.

The chain couples TRBV7-9 to TRBJ2-2; D is unresolved. V was shortened by 0 bases and J by 9 bases, with 17 bases between the two germline ends. Germline CDR1 and CDR2: SEHNR and FQNEAQ (reference sequence). The CDR3 has 16 amino acids. CDR3 sequence reads: CASSLAPFTRSWELFF. DNA for the CDR3: TGTGCCAGCAGCTTAGCGCCGTTCACGAGGAGTTGGGAGCTGTTTTTT.